This T cell receptor beta chain was identified in a study of T cell responses to AZD1222 COVID-19 vaccine. Worth noting for this clone: Its target is not known.

Findings and caveats of the study: Most donors were white British, females outnumbered males, and clonal diversity was possibly underestimated.

Assay used: immunoSEQ multiplex PCR; TCRdb lists only in-frame clones, some missing. The table has nearly 110,000 clones, more than 75% seen once. Trimming removed 5 bases from V and 15 bases from J, with 17 bases in between. CDR1 is SGHAT and CDR2 is FQNNGV in the germline V gene. This CDR3 contains 12 residues. The receptor was isolated from an adult in good health. V is TRBV11-2 and J is TRBJ2-1; tentative D call: TRBD1 (6 bases). The sample was peripheral blood, taken on day 0 of AZD1222 vaccination. CDR3 in amino acids: CASSMLKGDLFF. Written as DNA, the CDR3 is TGTGCCAGCAGCATGCTAAAGGGGGATTTGTTCTTC.